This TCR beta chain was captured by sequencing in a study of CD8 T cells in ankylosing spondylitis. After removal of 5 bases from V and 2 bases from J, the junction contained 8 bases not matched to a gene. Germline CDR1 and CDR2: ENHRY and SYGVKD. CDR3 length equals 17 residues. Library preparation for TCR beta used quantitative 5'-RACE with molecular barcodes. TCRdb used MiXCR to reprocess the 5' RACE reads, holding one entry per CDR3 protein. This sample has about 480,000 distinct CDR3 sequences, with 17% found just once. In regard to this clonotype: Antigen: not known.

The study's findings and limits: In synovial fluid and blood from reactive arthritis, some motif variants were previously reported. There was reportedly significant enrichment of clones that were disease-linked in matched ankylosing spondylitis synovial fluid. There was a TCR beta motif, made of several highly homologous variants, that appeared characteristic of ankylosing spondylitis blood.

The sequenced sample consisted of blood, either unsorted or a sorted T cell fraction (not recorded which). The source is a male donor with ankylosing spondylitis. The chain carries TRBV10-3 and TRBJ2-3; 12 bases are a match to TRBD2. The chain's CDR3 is CAISMTSGGLNTDTQYF. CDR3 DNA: TGTGCCATCAGTATGACTAGCGGGGGATTGAACACAGATACGCAGTATTTT.